These 20 T cell receptor beta chains came from one sample sequenced in a study of blood T cell repertoires in COVID-19. The assay was immunoSEQ multiplex PCR, and TCRdb's table has in-frame clones only and misses some. The sample has a few hundred thousand clones, approximately 90% seen once; the top ten hold under 5%. The sequenced sample was PBMCs or T cells enriched from blood (not recorded which). These receptors were obtained from a woman aged 25 to 45 who had recovered from COVID-19.

Of note for this clone: A read error may account for a junction end that differs from germline. The chain employs TRBV7-7 and TRBJ1-4; tentatively, D is TRBD1 (5 bases). The CDR3 spans 15 residues. Germline V gene data show CDR1 as SSHAT and CDR2 as FNYEAQ (reference sequence). The CDR3 region is CASSRTRATNEKLFF. CDR3 nucleotides: TGTGCTAGCAGTAGGACACGCGCAACTAATGAAAAACTGTTTTTT. The variable domain in full, with the rest retrieved from reference TRBV7-7 and TRBJ1-4, is GAGVSQSPRYKVTKRGQDVTLRCDPISSHATLYWYQQALGQGPEFLTYFNYEAQPDKSGLPSDRFSAERPEGSISTLTIQRTEQRDSAMYRCASSRTRATNEKLFFGSGTQLSVL.

The chain couples TRBV5-1 to TRBJ2-3; TRBD2 matches at 7 bases. This CDR3 region has 18 residues. V gave up 1 base and J gave up 0 bases; unmatched junction bases: 11. Germline-derived CDR1 and CDR2 are SGHRS and YFSETQ. The CDR3 DNA reads as TGCGCCAGCAGCTTGAGGCCTAGCGGCCAGTCTAGCACAGATACGCAGTATTTT. It codes for CASSLRPSGQSSTDTQYF.

This sequence joins TRBV4-1 and TRBJ1-2; 9 bases are shared with TRBD1. Losses at the gene ends were 3 bases for V and 5 bases for J; bases not matched to a gene: 4. Looked up from germline, CDR1 is MGHRA and CDR2 is YSYEKL. The CDR3 runs to 14 residues. The CDR3 here is CASSHPGQGYGYTF. Written as DNA, the CDR3 is TGCGCCAGCAGCCACCCGGGACAGGGTTATGGCTACACCTTC.

The chain couples TRBV28 to TRBJ2-7; 7 nucleotides agree with TRBD1. V lost 7 bases and J lost 5; bases outside the gene matches: 5. The germline V gene encodes CDR1 MDHEN and CDR2 SYDVKM. The CDR3 has 12 amino acids. Written as DNA, the CDR3 is TGTGCCAGCACAACAGGGGTCCACGAGCAGTACTTC. This translates into CASTTGVHEQYF.

V is TRBV7-2 and J is TRBJ1-2, with D perhaps matching TRBD1 (6 bases). Trimming removed 2 bases at V and 5 bases at J, with 15 bases between. From germline, CDR1 is SGHTA and CDR2 FQGNSA. The CDR3 has 15 amino acids. The CDR3 region is CASSLFSTGDYGYTF. The CDR3 DNA reads TGTGCCAGCAGCTTATTCTCGACAGGTGATTATGGCTACACCTTC.

V is TRBV11-2 and J is TRBJ1-4; 8 nucleotides match TRBD1. The CDR3 is made up of 15 amino acids. In germline, CDR1 is SGHAT, CDR2 FQNNGV. Trimming cost V 5 bases and J 7 bases; bases outside gene matches: 9. In DNA, the CDR3 is TGTGCCAGCAGCCCGGGGACAGGCGAAAGTGAAAAACTGTTTTTT. Residues: CASSPGTGESEKLFF.

This clone was seen just once. The chain links TRBV5-1 to TRBJ1-3; D gene ambiguous. The germline gives CDR1 SGHRS, CDR2 YFSETQ. The V gene lost 3 bases and the J gene lost 0 bases, with 16 bases spanning the gap. CDR3 length: 17 amino acids. This chain's CDR3 is CASSWEGTSRSGNTIYF. The CDR3 nucleotides read TGCGCCAGCAGCTGGGAGGGTACTTCACGCTCTGGAAACACCATATATTTT.

The CDR3 protein is CASSLPGHKSEKLFF. Written as DNA, the CDR3 is TGTGCCAGCAGCCTACCGGGACATAAATCGGAAAAACTGTTTTTT. This sequence joins TRBV28 and TRBJ1-4; D is perhaps TRBD1 (6 bases). Per germline, CDR1 MDHEN and CDR2 SYDVKM. The CDR3 is 15 amino acids. The V end was cut by 6 bases, the J end by 8 bases, with 19 bases between.

The chain recombines TRBV9 with TRBJ2-7, with 10 bases matching TRBD2. V was clipped by 0 bases and J by 7 bases; unmatched bases: 7. CDR3 length equals 15 residues. CDR1 and CDR2 (germline): SGDLS, YYNGEE. CDR3 loop: CASSVDLAGVSEQYF. Written as DNA, the CDR3 is TGTGCCAGCAGCGTAGATCTAGCGGGAGTTAGTGAGCAGTACTTC.

The chain is built from TRBV7-8 and TRBJ2-6, with a possible D match to TRBD1 (5 bases). Trimming cost V 5 bases and J 0 bases, with 14 bases left between them. The CDR3 sequence is 17 residues long. CDR1 and CDR2 from the germline V gene are SGHVS and FQNEAQ. CDR3 sequence: CASSPQTASSGANVLTF. The CDR3, as DNA: TGTGCCAGCAGCCCGCAGACAGCCAGCTCTGGGGCCAACGTCCTGACTTTC.

V is TRBV19 and J is TRBJ1-4; 8 nucleotides agree with TRBD1. This CDR3 has 15 amino acids. Germline trimming cut 3 bases from V and 5 bases from J; bases unmatched to any gene: 5. Germline CDR1 and CDR2: LNHDA and SQIVND (reference sequence). The CDR3 DNA is TGTGCCAGTAGTATTCAAGGACAGGGAAATGAAAAACTGTTTTTT. This gives the protein CASSIQGQGNEKLFF.

The V gene is TRBV19, the J gene TRBJ2-7; 10 bases map to TRBD1. Looked up from germline, CDR1 is LNHDA and CDR2 is SQIVND (reference sequence). After removal of 7 bases from V and 7 bases from J, the junction contained 13 bases not matched to a gene. This CDR3 is 15 amino acids long. The CDR3 is CASNQGGQGLQEQYF. The CDR3 DNA is TGTGCCAGTAACCAGGGGGGACAGGGGTTACAGGAGCAGTACTTC.

This clone was observed a single time. A junction boundary mismatches the germline segment, possibly from a read error. This chain links TRBV30 with TRBJ2-7, with TRBD1 matching 9 bases. Germline CDR1 is GTSNPN and CDR2 is SVGIG (reference sequence). The CDR3 totals 13 residues. The CDR3 DNA reads as TGTGCCTGGAGTGGTTATACCGGGACAGGGTTGAACTTC. As protein: CAWSGYTGTGLNF.

This chain joins TRBV11-2 and TRBJ1-2, with D perhaps TRBD1 (6 bases). The CDR3 spans 17 residues. V gave up 1 base and J gave up 4 bases, with 19 bases separating them. Germline loops: CDR1 SGHAT, CDR2 FQNNGV. CDR3 sequence: CASSLVRGWGRIYGYTF. The CDR3 DNA reads as TGTGCCAGCAGCTTAGTTAGGGGTTGGGGGCGCATCTATGGCTACACCTTC.

The gene calls are TRBV30 and TRBJ2-1; D possibly corresponds to TRBD1 (6 bases). In germline, CDR1 is GTSNPN, CDR2 SVGIG (reference sequence). V was trimmed by 0 bases and J by 4 bases, leaving 13 bases between them. The CDR3 runs to 15 residues. This CDR3 is CAWSVEGHLYNEQFF. In DNA, the CDR3 is TGTGCCTGGAGTGTAGAGGGACACCTATACAATGAGCAGTTCTTC.

The chain combines TRBV19 with TRBJ2-5; TRBD1 agrees at 7 bases. The germline V gene has CDR1 LNHDA and CDR2 SQIVND (reference sequence). The CDR3 totals 14 residues. V shed 4 bases and J 2 bases; nucleotides not matched to a gene: 4. As DNA, the CDR3 is TGTGCCAGTAGTACCGGGACAGCTCAAGAGACCCAGTACTTC. The encoded protein is CASSTGTAQETQYF.

This chain uses TRBV7-8 with TRBJ1-2; 7 positions match TRBD1. Trimming took 2 bases from V and 4 from J; bases not matched to a gene: 4. CDR1 is SGHVS, CDR2 FQNEAQ, per germline. The CDR3 is 14 amino acids. This CDR3 reads CASSLSGTAYGYTF. CDR3 sequence (DNA): TGTGCCAGCAGCTTATCCGGGACAGCCTATGGCTACACCTTC.

This clone was counted only a few times. The chain recombines TRBV25-1 with TRBJ1-2, with unresolved D. Germline V CDR1 and CDR2: MGHDK, SYGVNS. The CDR3 length is 13 residues. Trimming took 3 bases from V and 5 from J, leaving 10 bases between them. CDR3 nucleotides: TGTGCCAGCAGTGATGGAGGGTGGTATGGCTACACCTTC. The encoded protein is CASSDGGWYGYTF.

The J gene is TRBJ2-3, the V gene TRBV18; the match to TRBD1 covers 10 bases. Germline assignment: CDR1 KGHSH and CDR2 LQKENI. This CDR3 spans 15 amino acids. The V and J ends lost 6 bases and 1 base, in that order; junction bases with no gene match: 4. The CDR3, as DNA: TGTGCCAGCTCCCCCGGGACAGGGGGCACAGATACGCAGTATTTT. Translated: CASSPGTGGTDTQYF.

J is TRBJ2-7 and V is TRBV5-1, with 13 positions matching TRBD2. This CDR3 is built from 22 residues. The germline CDR1 and CDR2 sequences are SGHRS and YFSETQ. J gave up 2 bases and V 4 bases, and 24 bases lay outside the gene matches. Here the CDR3 DNA reads TGCGCCAGCAGCCATCCTGCGGGGAGGACTAGCGGGAGTTCCGGGTCGGCCTACGAGCAGTACTTC. This encodes CASSHPAGRTSGSSGSAYEQYF.